Given below is one T cell receptor beta chain in context. The record originates from a study of siplizumab effects on memory and regulatory T cells. The data were produced by immunoSEQ multiplex PCR, yet TCRdb's version contains in-frame clones alone and is incomplete. Among 100,000 or so clones listed, 91% were seen once. Input material: CD4+ T cells sorted from blood. The sequence came from a human donor in good health. Some clones in this sample may be carry-over from other donors' samples.

This CDR3 reads CAISEGGQGRNQPQHF. CDR3 sequence (DNA): TGTGCCATCAGTGAGGGGGGACAGGGACGCAATCAGCCCCAGCATTTT. The chain uses TRBV10-3 and TRBJ1-5; 9 bases agree with TRBD1. The length of the CDR3 is 16 residues. The germline CDR1 and CDR2 sequences are ENHRY and SYGVKD. Trimming at V came to 2 bases and at J to 2 bases, leaving 4 bases not matched to a gene.